The T cell receptor (beta chain) described here comes from a study of T cells in Graves' hyperthyroidism and ophthalmopathy. RNA transcripts provided the source from which TCR beta CDR3 regions were amplified. The HTBI primer set served for first-round RT-PCR of the TCR CDR3. TCRdb passed the multiplex PCR reads through MiXCR, listing each CDR3 protein once. The sample consists of 200,000 or so distinct CDR3 sequences, around a sixth of them appearing once. This clonotype was picked up a small number of times. Disease duration under 2 months; hyperthyroidism patients were aged 18 to 65. CDR1 and CDR2 from the germline V gene are DFQATT and SNEGSKA (reference sequence). With V trimmed by 3 bases and J by 4 bases, 9 bases remained unmatched. This CDR3 is built from 15 residues.

The clonotype comes from a woman in her forties or fifties with Graves' hyperthyroidism. The chain recombines TRBV20-1 with TRBJ2-3; TRBD2 matches 8 bases. The sequenced material came from blood. In DNA form, the CDR3 reads TGCAGTGCTAGTGACCAGCGGGAGCCAGCAGATACGCAGTATTTT. It yields the protein CSASDQREPADTQYF.